This record concerns one T cell receptor (beta chain) sequence. As yet, its antigen is unknown. Trimming removed 3 bases at V and 9 bases at J, with 15 bases between. The CDR3 contains 13 residues. The germline V gene has CDR1 GTSNPN and CDR2 SVGIG (reference sequence). Each sorted subset replicate got 200 ng genomic DNA, about 33,000 genomes. Only in-frame clones appear in the TCRdb table, and some are missing; sequencing was by immunoSEQ multiplex PCR. The sample contains more than 550,000 clones, 55% to 75% of which appear only once. The data stem from a study of shared clonotypes between healthy human individuals. The study, taken as a whole, reports: Several donors held around 5% of naive CD4 clonotypes in common.

The TCR sequence derives from a woman younger than 45 in good health. Input material: memory CD4+ T cells sorted from blood. Stated subset: CD45RA-negative fraction. This chain links TRBV30 with TRBJ1-3; D is possibly TRBD1 (5 bases). The CDR3 protein is CAWSQGPRITIYF. CDR3 nucleotide sequence: TGTGCCTGGAGCCAGGGACCCCGGATCACCATATATTTT.